The 6 T cell receptor beta chains given below trace back to one sample, sequenced in a study of blood T cell repertoires in COVID-19. This table comes from immunoSEQ multiplex PCR, and its TCRdb copy is limited to in-frame clones, with some not included. The sample has under 150,000 clones, 79% seen once; the top ten hold 3% to 4.5%. Sequencing was done on a sample of peripheral blood. The source is a man in his fifties or sixties with acute or convalescent COVID-19.

This chain connects TRBV19 to TRBJ1-2; D unclear. Trimming stripped 5 bases from V and 7 bases from J, with 14 bases between. The V gene's germline CDR1 is LNHDA and CDR2 SQIVND (reference sequence). The CDR3 extends over 13 amino acids. CDR3 sequence reads: CASSFLGEFGYTF. The CDR3 DNA follows: TGTGCCAGTAGTTTCCTTGGAGAATTTGGCTACACCTTC. The complete variable domain, with remaining parts taken from reference TRBV19 and TRBJ1-2, reads DGGITQSPKYLFRKEGQNVTLSCEQNLNHDAMYWYRQDPGQGLRLIYYSQIVNDFQKGDIAEGYSVSREKKESFPLTVTSAQKNPTAFYLCASSFLGEFGYTFGSGTRLTVV.

The chain carries TRBV15 and TRBJ1-2; no firm D call. Trimming left V 0 bases short and J 10 bases short, with 9 bases between. Germline-derived CDR1 and CDR2 are LNHNV and YYDKDF (reference sequence). This CDR3 has 12 amino acids. Here the CDR3 DNA reads TGTGCCACCAGCAGAGAACGGAGGGACTACACCTTC. Amino acid sequence: CATSRERRDYTF.

The chain links TRBV5-6 to TRBJ1-2; 10 positions match TRBD1. Germline loops: CDR1 SGHDT, CDR2 YYEEEE. V shed 4 bases, J shed 6 bases, and the junction held 6 bases outside the gene matches. The CDR3 spans 14 residues. CDR3 sequence (DNA): TGTGCCAGCAGCCCGACAGGGGGCTCGGATGGCTACACCTTC. Protein sequence: CASSPTGGSDGYTF.

The chain recombines TRBV28 with TRBJ2-2; D is perhaps TRBD2 (5 bases). Germline-derived CDR1 and CDR2 are MDHEN and SYDVKM. The CDR3 loop spans 14 amino acids. V lost 7 bases and J lost 5, with 14 bases in between. The CDR3 region is CASTAGPFTGELFF. CDR3 DNA: TGTGCCAGCACTGCGGGCCCCTTTACCGGGGAGCTGTTTTTT.

The V and J genes are TRBV19 and TRBJ1-1; TRBD1 might be the D (6 bases). The germline gives CDR1 LNHDA, CDR2 SQIVND (reference sequence). V lost 3 bases and J lost 5, with 22 bases in between. The CDR3 covers 17 residues. CDR3 nucleotide sequence: TGTGCCAGTAGTATGGTTTTGGGCAGGGGATCGGGTACTGAAGCTTTCTTT. As protein: CASSMVLGRGSGTEAFF.

The chain is built from TRBV3-1 (or the pseudogene TRBV3-2) and TRBJ2-1, with TRBD1 matching 8 bases. Germline V lookup: CDR1 LGHDT, CDR2 YNNKEL (reference sequence). The ends lost 2 bases at V and 5 bases at J; junction bases unmatched: 14. The length of the CDR3 is 18 residues. The CDR3 spells CASSQPPKQGVPNNEQFF. DNA of the CDR3: TGTGCCAGCAGCCAACCTCCGAAACAGGGGGTTCCCAACAATGAGCAGTTCTTC.